The sequence of this TCR beta chain was determined in a study of T-cell reconstitution after alpha-beta-depleted transplantation in children. General study points: By one year post-transplant, T-cell counts and diversity largely arose from T cells that were newly produced. At day 60, the high TCRbeta diversity found in some patients originated from recipient T cells and thymic progenitors that had survived. Expanded graft clones numbering several hundred reportedly gave rise to alpha-beta T cells about two months after transplant.

Unique molecular identifiers were built into the TCRbeta library. In TCRdb, the PCR reads were re-called with MiXCR into one record per CDR3 protein. The sample holds 40,000 to 55,000 distinct CDR3 sequences; about 9% are singletons and the top ten take 25% to 30%. This clonotype was found many times. The antigen is unknown. The sequence was collected from a male patient between 2 and 10 years old who had a stem cell transplant for chronic granulomatous disease, so the T cells may come from the graft donor. Sequenced here: PBMCs, mostly from graft donor cells, sampled 60 days after TCRalphabeta/CD19-depleted stem cell transplant.

The CDR3: CSAPLHRGDNSPLHF. The CDR3 DNA follows: TGCAGTGCTCCGTTACACAGGGGTGATAATTCACCCCTCCACTTT. The chain joins TRBV20-1 to TRBJ1-6; 7 bases fit TRBD1. The germline CDR1 and CDR2 sequences are DFQATT and SNEGSKA (reference sequence). The trim removed 5 bases at V and 5 bases at J, leaving 9 bases unmatched. This CDR3 region has 15 residues.